This TCR beta chain was captured by sequencing in a study of OX40 agonist ivuxolimab in advanced cancers. In terms of the full investigation: Ivuxolimab, which targeted the costimulatory receptor OX40 (CD134), was an agonistic, fully human IgG2 monoclonal antibody. Intravenous ivuxolimab was administered to patients every 2 weeks at six dose levels: 0.01, 0.1, 0.3, 1.5, 3 and 10 mg/kg. Of the roughly 51 dose-escalation patients, hepatocellular carcinoma was present in 19, melanoma in roughly 15, renal cell carcinoma in 9 and head and neck cancer in 9. A male proportion of roughly 80% and a mean age of approximately 62 years, ranging from roughly 23 to 85, were recorded for the dose-escalation cohort. Patients were allowed to have had prior anti-PD-1, anti-PD-L1 or anti-CTLA-4 therapy, and around 41% of the dose-escalation patients had previously received checkpoint inhibitors. Partial responses occurred in three dose-escalation patients, of whom one had hepatocellular carcinoma and two had cutaneous melanoma. Peripheral TCRbeta sequencing was intended to test whether TCR sequence diversity was altered and clonal T-cell expansion was caused by ivuxolimab. The paper covers the monotherapy dose-escalation part of the phase I ivuxolimab trial, which included N ≈ 57 patients.

As for this clone: No antigen is known for it. Per-base quality was not reported, and no clone a single base away is much larger than it.

Beyond this particular receptor, the publication reports: At doses of 0.1 to 3.0 mg/kg, clonal expansion of both CD4+ and CD8+ blood T cells was observed from baseline to week 6. On average, CD8+ T cells showed more expanded clones than CD4+ T cells after ivuxolimab. Low levels of normalized T-cell clonal expansion were also seen in some nonresponding patients. Which antigens the clonally expanded peripheral T cells were specific for was not determined. In partial responders in the 0.1-3.0 mg/kg groups, normalized peripheral clonal expansion was found to be among the lowest, especially among CD8+ T cells.

The trial excluded patients who had a history of autoimmune disease or who were on systemic immunosuppression. Peripheral blood for TCR sequencing was collected from all dose cohorts at baseline, on cycle 4 day 1, and on cycle 7 day 1. Samples came from an open-label, multicenter, first-in-human phase I dose-escalation trial of ivuxolimab. Adults with locally advanced or metastatic head and neck squamous cell, hepatocellular, melanoma or renal cell carcinoma were enrolled in the trial. Before TCR sequencing, CD4+ T cells and CD8+ T cells from peripheral blood were sorted into separate populations. The CDR3 goes from the cysteine to the phenylalanine over 15 residues. Only the CDR3 portion is preserved as DNA: 45 bases, with reading frame beginning at the first base. V trim: 6 bases; J trim: 7 bases; unmatched bases: 9. Looking up the germline V gene (reference sequence) yields CDR1 WNHNN and CDR2 SYGVQD.

To sequence the TCRbeta CDR3 region, genomic DNA was isolated from the sorted cells. The immunoSEQ Assay was used for sequencing of TCRbeta CDR3 regions. Drawn from immuneACCESS, this table holds only the in-frame rearrangements with V and J called that TCRdb kept. Clones are partly lost; checked studies trace under half to an unresolved V gene and leave the rest unexplained. Across this sample there are fewer than 90,000 clones, with approximately 86% seen only once. The ten biggest clones cover under 3% of the sample. The clonotype was recovered from an adult with an advanced solid tumor such as melanoma, head and neck, liver or kidney cancer. Sequenced material: CD4+ or CD8+ T cells sorted from blood, taken in a trial of the OX40 agonist ivuxolimab. Here the chain combines TRBV10-1 and TRBJ2-2; 9 middle bases align to TRBD1. The CDR3 region: CASSHLGQGNGELFF. The DNA sequence is TGCGCCAGCAGCCATCTAGGACAGGGGAACGGGGAGCTGTTTTTT.